Included here is one TCR beta chain sequence, with context. These data belong to a study of cytomegalovirus exposure and HLA in healthy donors. With 60 Vbeta and 13 Jbeta primers, the PCR was carried out. Some clones are missing from TCRdb's copy, which holds only in-frame ones; the method was immunoSEQ multiplex PCR. The sample holds 200,000 to 250,000 clones, roughly four fifths seen once. Trimming left V 2 bases short and J 8 bases short, with 24 bases between. Looked up from germline, CDR1 is MGHRA and CDR2 is YSYEKL. The CDR3 totals 17 residues. The chain is built from TRBV4-1 and TRBJ1-1, with D unresolved. The sequenced sample consisted of PBMCs. This sequence was found in a woman in her thirties or forties in good health and CMV-seronegative. This chain's CDR3 is CASSQLGVRVGWEEAFF. Here the CDR3 DNA reads TGCGCCAGCAGCCAACTCGGGGTTAGGGTGGGTTGGGAGGAAGCTTTCTTT.